This T cell receptor (beta chain) was sequenced for a study of cytomegalovirus exposure and HLA in healthy donors. Whole-study context: Around 80 million unique TCR sequences came from HLA-typed donors in an early release.

CDR1 and CDR2 (germline): GTSNPN, SVGIG (reference sequence). With 5 bases clipped from V and 7 bases from J, the junction kept 2 bases outside the gene matches. The CDR3 is 12 residues long. Study-wide points: Productive status was seen about 87% or about 30% of the time for most TCR beta V segments in an earlier analysis.

In the case of this clone: Its antigen remains unidentified.

This PCR relied on a set of 60 Vbeta primers and 13 Jbeta primers. Assay: immunoSEQ multiplex PCR; the TCRdb copy retains only in-frame clones and omits some. Of a few hundred thousand clones listed, 80% to 90% are singletons. The genes are TRBV30 and TRBJ1-6; 7 bases fit TRBD1. Input material: PBMCs. The receptor was derived from a woman aged 18-29 years in good health and CMV-seronegative. The CDR3 sequence: CAWDRVNSPLHF. The CDR3 coding sequence is TGTGCCTGGGACAGGGTGAATTCACCCCTCCACTTT.